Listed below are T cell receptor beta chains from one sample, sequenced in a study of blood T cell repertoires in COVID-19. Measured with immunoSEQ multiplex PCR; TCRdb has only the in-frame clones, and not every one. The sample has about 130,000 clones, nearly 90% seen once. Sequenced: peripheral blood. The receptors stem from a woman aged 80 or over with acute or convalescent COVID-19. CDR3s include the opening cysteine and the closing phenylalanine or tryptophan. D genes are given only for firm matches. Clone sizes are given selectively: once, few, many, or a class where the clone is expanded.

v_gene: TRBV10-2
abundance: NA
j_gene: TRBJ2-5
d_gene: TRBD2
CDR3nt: TGCGCCACCGGACTAGCTTTAACGGAGACCCAGTACTTC
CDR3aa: CATGLALTETQYF

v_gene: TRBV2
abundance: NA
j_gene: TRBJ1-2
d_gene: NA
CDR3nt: TGTGCCAGCAGTGAAATGGGGAGAGGCTACACCTTC
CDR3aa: CASSEMGRGYTF

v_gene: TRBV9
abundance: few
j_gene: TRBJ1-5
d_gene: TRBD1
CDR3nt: TGTGCCAGCAGCGTAACGGGACAGGCCGATCAGCCCCAGCATTTT
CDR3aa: CASSVTGQADQPQHF

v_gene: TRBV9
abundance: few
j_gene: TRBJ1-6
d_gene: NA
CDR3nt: TGTGCCAGCAGCCTCGGGTCGAATTCACCCCTCCACTTT
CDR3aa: CASSLGSNSPLHF

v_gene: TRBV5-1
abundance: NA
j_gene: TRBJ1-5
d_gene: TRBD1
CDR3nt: TGCGCCAGCAGCCTAACAGGGGATCAGCCCCAGCATTTT
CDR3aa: CASSLTGDQPQHF

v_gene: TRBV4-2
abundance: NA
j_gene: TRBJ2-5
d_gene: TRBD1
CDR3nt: TGTGCCAGCAGCCAAGCTTCTGGACAGGGGGCACAAGAGACCCAGTACTTC
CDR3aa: CASSQASGQGAQETQYF

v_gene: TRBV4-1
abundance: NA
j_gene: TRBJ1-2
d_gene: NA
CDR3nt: TGCGCCAGCAGCCAAGATCGAGTTTACGGCTACACCTTC
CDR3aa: CASSQDRVYGYTF

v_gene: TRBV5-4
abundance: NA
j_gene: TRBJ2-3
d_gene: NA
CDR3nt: TGTGCCAGCAGCTCCTACTCGGTCGGGGATACGCAGTATTTT
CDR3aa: CASSSYSVGDTQYF

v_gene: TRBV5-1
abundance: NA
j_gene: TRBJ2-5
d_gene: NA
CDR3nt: TGCGCCAGCAGCTTGGCCGGGACTTTAGTAGAGGGGCGAGAGACCCAGTACTTC
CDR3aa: CASSLAGTLVEGRETQYF

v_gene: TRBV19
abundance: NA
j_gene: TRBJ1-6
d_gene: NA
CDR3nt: TGTGCCAGTAGCACCGGGACTACTAATTCACCCCTCCACTTT
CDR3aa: CASSTGTTNSPLHF

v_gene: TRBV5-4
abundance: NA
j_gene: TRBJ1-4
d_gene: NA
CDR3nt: TGTGCCAGCAGCTTTGGCTTTGAAAAACTGTTTTTT
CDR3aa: CASSFGFEKLFF

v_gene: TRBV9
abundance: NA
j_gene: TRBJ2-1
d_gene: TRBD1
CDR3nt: TGTGCCAGCAGCGGGGGACAGGTCAATGAGCAGTTCTTC
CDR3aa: CASSGGQVNEQFF

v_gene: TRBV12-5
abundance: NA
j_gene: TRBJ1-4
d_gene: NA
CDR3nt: TGTGCTAGTGCTCGGGGAGCTAATGAAAAACTGTTTTTT
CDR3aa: CASARGANEKLFF

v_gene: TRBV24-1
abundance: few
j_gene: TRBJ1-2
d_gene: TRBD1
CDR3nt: TGTGCCACCAGTGATGAAACCGGGACAGGGGGAGGCGGCTACACCTTC
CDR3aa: CATSDETGTGGGGYTF

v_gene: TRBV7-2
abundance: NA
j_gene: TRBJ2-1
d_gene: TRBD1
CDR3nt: TGTGCCAGCAGCACCCGACAGGGTAACAATGAGCAGTTCTTC
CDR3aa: CASSTRQGNNEQFF

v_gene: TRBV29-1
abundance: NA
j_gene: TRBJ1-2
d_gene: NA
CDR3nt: TGCAGCGTTGAGAGGGATTACTATGGCTACACCTTC
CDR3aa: CSVERDYYGYTF

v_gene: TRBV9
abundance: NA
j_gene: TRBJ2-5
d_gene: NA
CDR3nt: TGTGCCAGCAGCCTGGGGGCGGCTGTAGAGACCCAGTACTTC
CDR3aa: CASSLGAAVETQYF

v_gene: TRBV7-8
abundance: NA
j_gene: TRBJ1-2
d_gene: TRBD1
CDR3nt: TGTGCCAGCAGCTTAGCTGACAGGGGGCTGGGTGGCTACACCTTC
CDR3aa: CASSLADRGLGGYTF

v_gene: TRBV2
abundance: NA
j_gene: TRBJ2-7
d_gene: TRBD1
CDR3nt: TGTGCCAGCAGTGATCCGGGACAGACGTCCTACGAGCAGTACTTC
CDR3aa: CASSDPGQTSYEQYF

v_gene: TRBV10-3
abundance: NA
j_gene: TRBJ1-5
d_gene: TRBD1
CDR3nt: TGTGCCATCAGTGAGTCGGGGACAGGGGGACGCAATCAGCCCCAGCATTTT
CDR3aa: CAISESGTGGRNQPQHF

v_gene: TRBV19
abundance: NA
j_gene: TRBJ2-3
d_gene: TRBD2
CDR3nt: TGTGCCAGTATAGGATCGGGGGGGCCTAATACGCAGTATTTT
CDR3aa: CASIGSGGPNTQYF

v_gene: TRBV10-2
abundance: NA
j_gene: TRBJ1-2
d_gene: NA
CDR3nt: TGCGCCAGCAGTGAATGGCAGGGTCATGGCTACACCTTC
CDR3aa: CASSEWQGHGYTF

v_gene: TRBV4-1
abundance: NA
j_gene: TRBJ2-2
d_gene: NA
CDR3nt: TGCGCCAGCAGCCATGGACTCAGGGGTTTTGGGAACACCGGGGAGCTGTTTTTT
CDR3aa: CASSHGLRGFGNTGELFF

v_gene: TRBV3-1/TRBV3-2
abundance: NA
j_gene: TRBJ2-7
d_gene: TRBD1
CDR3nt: TGTGCCAGCACCCACAGGGGTAGTGGCGAGCAGTACTTC
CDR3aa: CASTHRGSGEQYF

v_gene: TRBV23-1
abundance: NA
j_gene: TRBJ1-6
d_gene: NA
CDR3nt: TGCGCCAGCACTCGGGAGCCTGAAGCCTCCTATAATTCACCCCTCCACTTT
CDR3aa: CASTREPEASYNSPLHF

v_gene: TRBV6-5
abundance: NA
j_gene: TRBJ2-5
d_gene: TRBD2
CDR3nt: TGTGCCAGCAGATCGGTGGGCGGGGGATCTGAGACCCAGTACTTC
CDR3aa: CASRSVGGGSETQYF

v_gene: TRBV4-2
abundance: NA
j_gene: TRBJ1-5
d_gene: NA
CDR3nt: TGTGCCAGCAGCCATGACACCAGCAATCAGCCCCAGCATTTT
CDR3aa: CASSHDTSNQPQHF

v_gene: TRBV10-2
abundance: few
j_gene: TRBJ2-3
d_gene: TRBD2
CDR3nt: TGCGCCAGCAATGGACTAGTACCAGATACGCAGTATTTT
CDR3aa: CASNGLVPDTQYF

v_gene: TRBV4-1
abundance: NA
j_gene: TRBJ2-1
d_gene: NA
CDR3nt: TGCGCCAGCAGCCAATCTGGACTCCCCCACAATGAGCAGTTCTTC
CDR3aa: CASSQSGLPHNEQFF

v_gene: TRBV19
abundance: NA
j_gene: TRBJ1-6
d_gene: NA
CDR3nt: TGTGCCAGTAGTATTACAGAATATAATTCACCCCTCCACTTT
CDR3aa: CASSITEYNSPLHF

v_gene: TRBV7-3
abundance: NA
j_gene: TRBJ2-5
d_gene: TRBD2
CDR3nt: TGTGCCAGCAGCCTCGGGGTTGCGGGGGGACAAGAGACCCAGTACTTC
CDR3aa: CASSLGVAGGQETQYF

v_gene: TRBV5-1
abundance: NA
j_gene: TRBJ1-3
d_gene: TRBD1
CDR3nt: TGCGCCAGCAGCGGGGGACAGCTCAGCTCTGGAAACACCATATATTTT
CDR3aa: CASSGGQLSSGNTIYF

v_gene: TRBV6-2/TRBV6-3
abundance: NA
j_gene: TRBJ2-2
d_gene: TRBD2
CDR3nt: TGTGCCAGCAGTTACTCGACTAGCGGGGGGCTTAACGCGAACACCGGGGAGCTGTTTTTT
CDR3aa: CASSYSTSGGLNANTGELFF

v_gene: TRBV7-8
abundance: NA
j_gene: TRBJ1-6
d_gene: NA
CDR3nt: TGTGCCAGCAGCTTATATCGGGGGTCGAATTCCTATAATTCACCCCTCCACTTT
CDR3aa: CASSLYRGSNSYNSPLHF

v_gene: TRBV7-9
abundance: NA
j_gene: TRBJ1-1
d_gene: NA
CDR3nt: TGTGCCAGCAGCTTAGGTGGGACATTGGTAACTGAAGCTTTCTTT
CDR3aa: CASSLGGTLVTEAFF

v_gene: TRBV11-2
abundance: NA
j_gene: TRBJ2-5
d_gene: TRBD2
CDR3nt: TGTGCCAGCAGCCCGAGGGGACCCACCGGGGGGGGGACCCAGTACTTC
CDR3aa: CASSPRGPTGGGTQYF

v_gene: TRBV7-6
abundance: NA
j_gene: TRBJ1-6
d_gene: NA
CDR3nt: TGTGCCAGCAGCTTAGCGTTCGGGTCGGCGAATTCACCCCTCCACTTT
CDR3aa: CASSLAFGSANSPLHF

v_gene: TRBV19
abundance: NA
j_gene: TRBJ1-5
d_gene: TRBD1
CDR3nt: TGTGCCAGTAGTATTAGTCCCGGGCAGGGGGCGCTTCCCCAGCATTTT
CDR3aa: CASSISPGQGALPQHF

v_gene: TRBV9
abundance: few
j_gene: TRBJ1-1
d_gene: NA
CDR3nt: TGTGCCAGCAGCGTTCTAATGAACACTGAAGCTTTCTTT
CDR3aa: CASSVLMNTEAFF

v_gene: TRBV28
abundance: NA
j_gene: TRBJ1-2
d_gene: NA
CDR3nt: TGTGCCAGCAGTTTTAGTATCTCCCCGAGCTACACCTTC
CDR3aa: CASSFSISPSYTF

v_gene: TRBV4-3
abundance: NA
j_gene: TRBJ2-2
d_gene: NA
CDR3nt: TGCGCCAGCAGCCCGTTGGTGGGGGGAGCGGCTAATACCGGGGAGCTGTTTTTT
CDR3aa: CASSPLVGGAANTGELFF

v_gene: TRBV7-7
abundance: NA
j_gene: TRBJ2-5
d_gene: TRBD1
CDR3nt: TGTGCTAGCAGCCCCCGTGAGGGGGCTGGCGAGACCCAGTACTTC
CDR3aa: CASSPREGAGETQYF

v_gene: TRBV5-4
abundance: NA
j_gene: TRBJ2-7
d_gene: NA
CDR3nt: TGTGCCAGCAGATCCAACCGGGACACCTACGAGCAGTACTTC
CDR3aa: CASRSNRDTYEQYF

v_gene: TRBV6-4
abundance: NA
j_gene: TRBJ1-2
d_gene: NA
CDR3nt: TGTGCCAGCAGTGACGCGGGGCAAATAGGTGGCTACACCTTC
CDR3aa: CASSDAGQIGGYTF

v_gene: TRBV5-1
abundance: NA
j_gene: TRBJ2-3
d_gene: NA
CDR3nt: TGCGCCAGCGGGATGGGACACATCGGCGATACGCAGTATTTT
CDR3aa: CASGMGHIGDTQYF

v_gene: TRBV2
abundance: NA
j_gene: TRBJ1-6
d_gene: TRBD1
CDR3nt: TGTGCCAGCAGGGGACAGGAGCGTTCACCCCTCCACTTT
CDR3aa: CASRGQERSPLHF

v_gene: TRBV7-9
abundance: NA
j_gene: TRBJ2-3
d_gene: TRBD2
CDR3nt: TGTGCCAGCAGCTTATATGGGACTAGCTTCGGTACGCAGTATTTT
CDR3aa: CASSLYGTSFGTQYF

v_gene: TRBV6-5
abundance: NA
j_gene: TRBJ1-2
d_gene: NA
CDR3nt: TGTGCCAGCAGTTACTCTAGCCCTCTTGGCTACACCTTC
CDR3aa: CASSYSSPLGYTF

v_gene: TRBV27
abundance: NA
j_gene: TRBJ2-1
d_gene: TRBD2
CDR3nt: TGTGCCAGCAGTCTCGGGACTAGCGGGTCCAATGAGCAGTTCTTC
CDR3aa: CASSLGTSGSNEQFF

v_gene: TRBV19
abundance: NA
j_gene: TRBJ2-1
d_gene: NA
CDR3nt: TGTGCCAGTAGTCCCCAATTAGACAATGAGCAGTTCTTC
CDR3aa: CASSPQLDNEQFF

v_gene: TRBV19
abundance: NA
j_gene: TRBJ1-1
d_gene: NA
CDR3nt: TGTGCCAGTAGTATGGACAGGAACACTGAAGCTTTCTTT
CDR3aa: CASSMDRNTEAFF

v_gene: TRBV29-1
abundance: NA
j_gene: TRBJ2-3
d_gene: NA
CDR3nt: TGCAGCGTTCGTAGGGGGGGAACAGATACGCAGTATTTT
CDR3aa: CSVRRGGTDTQYF

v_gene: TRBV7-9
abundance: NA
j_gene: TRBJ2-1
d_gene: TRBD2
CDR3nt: TGTGCCAGCAGCTATACTAGCGGGCTTACCCTCTCCTACAATGAGCAGTTCTTC
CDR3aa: CASSYTSGLTLSYNEQFF

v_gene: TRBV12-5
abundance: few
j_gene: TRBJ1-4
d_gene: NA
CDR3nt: TGTGCTAGTGGTTTGGGAGGAGCCCTGGGTGAAAAACTGTTTTTT
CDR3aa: CASGLGGALGEKLFF

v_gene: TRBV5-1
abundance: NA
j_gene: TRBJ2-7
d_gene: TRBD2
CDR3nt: TGCGCCAGCAGGCAACAAGCGGGAGGGATCTACGAGCAGTACTTC
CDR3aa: CASRQQAGGIYEQYF

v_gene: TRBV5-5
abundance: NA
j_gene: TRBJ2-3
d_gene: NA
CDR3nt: TGTGCCAGCAGCCCCACCCTGATCCGGGGGGCACCTTTGTTGGATACGCAGTATTTT
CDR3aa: CASSPTLIRGAPLLDTQYF

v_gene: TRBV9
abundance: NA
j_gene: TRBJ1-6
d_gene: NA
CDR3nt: TGTGCCAGCAGCGTAGGCAGGGGTCCGAATTCACCCCTCCACTTT
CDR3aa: CASSVGRGPNSPLHF